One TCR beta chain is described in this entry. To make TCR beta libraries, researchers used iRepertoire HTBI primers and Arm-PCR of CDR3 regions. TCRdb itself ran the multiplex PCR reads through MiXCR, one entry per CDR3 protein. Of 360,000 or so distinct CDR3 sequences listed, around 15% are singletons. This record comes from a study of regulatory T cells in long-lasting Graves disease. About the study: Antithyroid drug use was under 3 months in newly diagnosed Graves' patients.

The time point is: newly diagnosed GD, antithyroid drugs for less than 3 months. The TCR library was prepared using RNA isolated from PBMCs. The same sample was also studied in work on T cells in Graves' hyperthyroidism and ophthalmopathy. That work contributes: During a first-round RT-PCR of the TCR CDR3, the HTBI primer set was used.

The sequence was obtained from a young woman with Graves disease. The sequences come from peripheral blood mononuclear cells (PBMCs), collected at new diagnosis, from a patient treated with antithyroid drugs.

CDR3 loop: CASSQDLGANVLTF. Written as DNA, the CDR3 is TGCGCCAGCAGCCAAGATCTTGGGGCCAACGTCCTGACTTTC. V gene TRBV4-1 combines with J gene TRBJ2-6; D is unclear. Germline V gives CDR1 MGHRA, CDR2 YSYEKL. Trimming pared 0 bases from V and 3 bases from J, leaving 3 bases between. The CDR3 is 14 amino acids.